The T cell receptor (beta chain) under discussion was sequenced for a study of T cells in tumors after PD-1 blockade. Whole-study context: Treatment was either pembrolizumab 200 mg every 3 weeks or cemiplimab 350 mg every 2 weeks.

Only in-frame clones appear in the TCRdb table, and some are missing; sequencing was by immunoSEQ multiplex PCR. The sample yields more than 40,000 clones, 81% seen once. Tumor or blood genomic DNA was sequenced, with inputs of roughly 550 ng to 6,500 ng. Specimen: PBMCs, collected before anti-PD-1 treatment. The clonotype comes from a human donor with basal cell carcinoma.

The CDR3 DNA reads as TGTGCCAGCAGTATCAAACCGCAGTATTTT. It yields the protein CASSIKPQYF. The chain is built from TRBV27 and TRBJ2-3, with D unresolved. Trimming left V 5 bases short and J 10 bases short, with 7 bases between. This CDR3 has 10 residues. The germline V gene has CDR1 MNHEY and CDR2 SMNVEV (reference sequence).